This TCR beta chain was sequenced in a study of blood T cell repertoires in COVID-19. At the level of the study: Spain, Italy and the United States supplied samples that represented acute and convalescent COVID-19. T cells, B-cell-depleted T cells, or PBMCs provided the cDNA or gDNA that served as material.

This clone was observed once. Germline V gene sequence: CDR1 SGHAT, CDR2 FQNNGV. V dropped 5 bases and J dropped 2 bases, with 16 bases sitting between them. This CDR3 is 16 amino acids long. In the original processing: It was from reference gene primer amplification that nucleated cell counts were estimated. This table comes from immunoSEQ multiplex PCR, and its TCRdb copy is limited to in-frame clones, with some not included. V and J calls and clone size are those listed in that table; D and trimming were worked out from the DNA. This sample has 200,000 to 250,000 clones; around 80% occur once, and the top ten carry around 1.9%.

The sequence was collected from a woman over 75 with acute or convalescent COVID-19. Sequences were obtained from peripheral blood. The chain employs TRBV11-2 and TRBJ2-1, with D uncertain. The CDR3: CASSPTGAATYNEQFF. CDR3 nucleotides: TGTGCCAGCAGCCCGACCGGTGCAGCGACCTACAATGAGCAGTTCTTC.